This T cell receptor beta chain emerged from a study of blood T cells in healthy people across ages. Findings and limits, study-wide: Age advanced and TCR beta diversity per million T cells fell, roughly linearly.

Each sample yielded at least 6.5 million isolated PBMCs. Total RNA amounts of at least 5 micrograms were extracted per sample. Turning to this clonotype: What it binds is unknown.

Through a sample-barcoded 5' primer and a J-beta primer mix, a second PCR was run for roughly 6 to 11 cycles. CDR3-containing paired-end reads numbering at least 2.5 million came from each sample. TCRdb independently ran MiXCR on the 5' RACE reads; one entry per CDR3 protein. The sample records 650,000 to 1,000,000 distinct CDR3 sequences, approximately 35% being singletons. Specimen: blood. The origin of this receptor is a man aged 18 to 29 in good health.

The CDR3 bases are TGTGCCAGCAGCTTATCCGCGGGGGGCGGAAATTCACCCCTCCACTTT. Encoded protein: CASSLSAGGGNSPLHF. The V call is TRBV7-2, the J call TRBJ1-6; tentatively, D is TRBD1 (6 bases). Germline loops: CDR1 SGHTA, CDR2 FQGNSA. V dropped 2 bases and J dropped 7 bases, with 15 bases sitting between them. The CDR3 covers 16 residues.